The rows below give T cell receptor beta chains drawn from one sample of a study of CD8 T cells in Susac syndrome. Each CDR3 protein gets one entry after TCRdb re-called the immunoSEQ multiplex PCR reads with MiXCR. The sample lists approximately 190,000 distinct CDR3 sequences, just under 95% occurring once. Sequenced material: CD8+ T cells from PBMCs. Every receptor here comes from a human donor with Susac syndrome. CDR3s include the opening cysteine and the closing phenylalanine or tryptophan. A D gene is named only where the DNA matches it firmly. Clone size is given for some rows only: seen once, a few or many times, or a class if the clone is expanded.

TRBV12-3/TRBV12-4,.,TRBJ2-7,.,TGTGCCAGCAGTTTTCCCGGGTACTACGAGCAGTACTTC,CASSFPGYYEQYF
TRBV10-3,.,TRBJ1-1,.,TGTGCCATCAGTGAGGCAGGTATCAACACTGAAGCTTTCTTT,CAISEAGINTEAFF
TRBV9,.,TRBJ2-3,.,TGTGCCAGCAGCGTCTCCGACTTCACAGATACGCAGTATTTT,CASSVSDFTDTQYF
TRBV11-2,.,TRBJ1-5,.,TGTGCCAGCAGCTTAGGGCCAGGGGGCAATCAGCCCCAGCATTTT,CASSLGPGGNQPQHF
TRBV12-3/TRBV12-4,.,TRBJ2-7,.,TGTGCCAGCAGTGCACTAATCCACGAGCAGTACTTC,CASSALIHEQYF
TRBV27,.,TRBJ1-6,.,TGTGCCAGCAGTTCCCCCGGCCTAAGCTCCTATAATTCACCCCTCCACTTT,CASSSPGLSSYNSPLHF
TRBV9,.,TRBJ2-7,.,TGTGCCAGCAGCGTAGGTGGAGACAGCTCCTACGAGCAGTACTTC,CASSVGGDSSYEQYF
TRBV7-3,.,TRBJ1-1,TRBD1,TGTGCCAGCAGTCCAGTCGGGACAGCTGAAGCTTTCTTT,CASSPVGTAEAFF
TRBV29-1,.,TRBJ2-5,.,TGCAGCGTTGAAGGGCTAGCGCGGGTCAATCAAGAGACCCAGTACTTC,CSVEGLARVNQETQYF
TRBV29-1,.,TRBJ2-7,TRBD1,TGCAGCGGAAGGACAGGGCAAGGCGAGCAGTACTTC,CSGRTGQGEQYF
TRBV3-1,.,TRBJ1-2,.,TGTGCCAGCAGCCAACCCCTCGAAAAGAACTATGGCTACACCTTC,CASSQPLEKNYGYTF
TRBV4-1,.,TRBJ2-1,TRBD2,TGCGCCAGCAGCCGACGACTAGCGGGGGACAATGAGCAGTTCTTC,CASSRRLAGDNEQFF
TRBV3-1,.,TRBJ2-1,.,TGTGCCAGCAGCCAAGAAAGCGGACTGTTCTACAATGAGCAGTTCTTC,CASSQESGLFYNEQFF
TRBV29-1,.,TRBJ2-5,.,TGCAGCGTTGTATGGGAAATGAAGACCCAGTACTTC,CSVVWEMKTQYF
TRBV5-4,.,TRBJ2-3,TRBD2,TGTGCCAGCAGCTTCAAGGGACTAGCGGGAGTTGATACGCAGTATTTT,CASSFKGLAGVDTQYF
TRBV6-5,once,TRBJ2-2,.,TGTGCCAGCAGTCAGGGTCTCACCGGGGAGCTGTTTTTT,CASSQGLTGELFF
TRBV3-1,.,TRBJ2-5,.,TGTGCCAGCAGCCAAGATTCGGCTCTAGGACCATTTTTGACCCAGTACTTC,CASSQDSALGPFLTQYF
TRBV9,.,TRBJ2-1,.,TGTGCCAGCGGGCGGGACAATGAGCAGTTCTTC,CASGRDNEQFF
TRBV4-1,.,TRBJ1-1,.,TGCGCCAGCAGCCAAGTAGCGTACGACATGAACACTGAAGCTTTCTTT,CASSQVAYDMNTEAFF
TRBV7-9,.,TRBJ1-1,.,TGTGCCAGCAGTTCTGATTACACTGAAGCTTTCTTT,CASSSDYTEAFF